Listed below are T cell receptor beta chains from one sample, sequenced in a study of cytomegalovirus exposure and HLA in healthy donors. Using immunoSEQ multiplex PCR, the repertoire was profiled, and TCRdb retains in-frame clones only, with some absent. The sample includes some 90,000 clones, around 80% seen only once; the top ten take approximately 2.8%. The specimen was PBMCs. These receptors came from a man aged 30-40 years in good health and CMV-seronegative. The CDR3 runs from the conserved cysteine through the conserved F or W. Fields, in order: V gene, J gene, clone size, D gene, CDR3 protein, CDR3 DNA. D genes are given only for firm matches. The size of a clone is reported for some rows only, either as once, few or many, or as a class for expanded clones.

V: TRBV6-1; J: TRBJ1-3; size: -; D: -; CDR3: CASSDPDRLRNTIYF; DNA: TGTGCCAGCAGTGATCCTGACAGGCTGAGAAACACCATATATTTT
V: TRBV27; J: TRBJ1-4; size: once; D: TRBD1; CDR3: CASSPQQGLYNEKLFF; DNA: TGTGCCAGCAGTCCGCAACAGGGGCTTTATAATGAAAAACTGTTTTTT
V: TRBV4-2; J: TRBJ2-7; size: -; D: -; CDR3: CASSQADSSYEQYF; DNA: TGTGCCAGCAGCCAAGCTGACTCTTCCTACGAGCAGTACTTC
V: TRBV19; J: TRBJ1-1; size: -; D: TRBD1; CDR3: CASSTDRETEAFF; DNA: TGTGCCAGTAGTACGGACAGGGAGACTGAAGCTTTCTTT
V: TRBV5-1; J: TRBJ2-3; size: -; D: TRBD2; CDR3: CASSLESGGATDTQYF; DNA: TGCGCCAGCAGCTTGGAGAGCGGGGGGGCAACAGATACGCAGTATTTT
V: TRBV10-3; J: TRBJ2-4; size: -; D: TRBD1; CDR3: CAISAGTGYKNIQYF; DNA: TGTGCCATCAGTGCCGGGACAGGCTACAAAAACATTCAGTACTTC
V: TRBV18; J: TRBJ2-2; size: -; D: -; CDR3: CASSRVLLGTGELFF; DNA: TGTGCCAGCTCCCGAGTGTTACTAGGCACCGGGGAGCTGTTTTTT
V: TRBV29-1; J: TRBJ2-5; size: -; D: -; CDR3: CSVEGWQGETQYF; DNA: TGCAGCGTTGAAGGCTGGCAGGGAGAGACCCAGTACTTC
V: TRBV5-1; J: TRBJ1-1; size: -; D: TRBD1; CDR3: CASSRRGTDTEAFF; DNA: TGCGCCAGCAGCCGTAGAGGGACAGACACTGAAGCTTTCTTT
V: TRBV4-3; J: TRBJ2-7; size: few; D: -; CDR3: CASSQDLAVSYEQYF; DNA: TGCGCCAGCAGCCAAGATTTAGCAGTCTCCTACGAGCAGTACTTC
V: TRBV28; J: TRBJ1-6; size: once; D: -; CDR3: CASSTGSSPLHF; DNA: TGTGCCAGCAGTACAGGGAGTTCACCCCTCCACTTT
V: TRBV7-6; J: TRBJ1-3; size: -; D: -; CDR3: CASSSGTSGNTIYF; DNA: TGTGCCAGCAGCTCCGGTACCTCTGGAAACACCATATATTTT
V: TRBV29-1; J: TRBJ1-1; size: -; D: -; CDR3: CSDWTVMNTEAFF; DNA: TGTAGCGACTGGACAGTTATGAACACTGAAGCTTTCTTT
V: TRBV27; J: TRBJ1-6; size: few; D: TRBD1; CDR3: CASSATQGPHNSPLHF; DNA: TGTGCCAGCAGTGCTACACAGGGGCCTCATAATTCACCCCTCCACTTT
V: TRBV27; J: TRBJ1-1; size: -; D: TRBD1; CDR3: CASSRQGNAEAFF; DNA: TGTGCCAGCAGCCGACAGGGAAACGCTGAAGCTTTCTTT
V: TRBV5-1; J: TRBJ2-5; size: -; D: TRBD1; CDR3: CASTVDRVETQYF; DNA: TGCGCCAGTACCGTGGACAGGGTCGAGACCCAGTACTTC
V: TRBV7-6; J: TRBJ1-3; size: -; D: -; CDR3: CASSLVPGATGNTIYF; DNA: TGTGCCAGCAGCTTAGTCCCAGGGGCGACGGGAAACACCATATATTTT
V: TRBV5-1; J: TRBJ1-6; size: once; D: -; CDR3: CASSLREATSPLHF; DNA: TGCGCCAGCAGCCTCCGGGAAGCGACGTCACCCCTCCACTTT
V: TRBV25-1; J: TRBJ1-1; size: few; D: TRBD1; CDR3: CASSGQAGSEAFF; DNA: TGTGCCAGCAGCGGACAGGCTGGCTCCGAAGCTTTCTTT
V: TRBV5-1; J: TRBJ2-7; size: -; D: TRBD1; CDR3: CASSLAPGTGSYEQYF; DNA: TGCGCCAGCAGCTTGGCACCCGGGACAGGGTCCTACGAGCAGTACTTC
V: TRBV15; J: TRBJ2-1; size: -; D: -; CDR3: CATSRDLRGPEVF; DNA: TGTGCCACCAGCAGAGATCTGCGGGGGCCCGAGGTCTTC
V: TRBV28; J: TRBJ2-6; size: -; D: -; CDR3: CASSLVQGGSGANVLTF; DNA: TGTGCCAGCAGTTTGGTTCAGGGAGGCTCTGGGGCCAACGTCCTGACTTTC
V: TRBV28; J: TRBJ1-2; size: -; D: -; CDR3: CASSRDYGYTF; DNA: TGTGCCAGCAGCCGAGACTATGGCTACACCTTC
V: TRBV18; J: TRBJ2-7; size: few; D: -; CDR3: CASSPRGFGYDEQYF; DNA: TGTGCCAGCTCACCAAGAGGTTTTGGATATGACGAGCAGTACTTC
V: TRBV6-6; J: TRBJ1-3; size: few; D: -; CDR3: CASSDSNGNTIYF; DNA: TGTGCCAGCAGCGACAGTAATGGAAACACCATATATTTT
V: TRBV4-3; J: TRBJ2-1; size: few; D: -; CDR3: CASSQALENEQFF; DNA: TGCGCCAGCAGCCAAGCCTTAGAGAATGAGCAGTTCTTC
V: TRBV10-3; J: TRBJ2-7; size: -; D: -; CDR3: CAISEQGESSYEQYF; DNA: TGTGCCATCAGTGAGCAGGGCGAGAGCTCCTACGAGCAGTACTTC
V: TRBV29-1; J: TRBJ2-3; size: -; D: -; CDR3: CSDGPGNLIGSDTQYF; DNA: TGCAGCGATGGCCCGGGGAATCTTATAGGGTCAGATACGCAGTATTTT
V: TRBV7-8; J: TRBJ1-1; size: once; D: -; CDR3: CASSPPTKNTEAFF; DNA: TGTGCCAGCAGCCCTCCGACAAAGAACACTGAAGCTTTCTTT
V: TRBV2; J: TRBJ1-4; size: -; D: -; CDR3: CASRGTGYYEKLFF; DNA: TGTGCCAGCAGGGGTACAGGGTATTATGAAAAACTGTTTTTT
V: TRBV11-3; J: TRBJ2-7; size: -; D: -; CDR3: CASSLMGLTYEQYF; DNA: TGTGCCAGCAGCTTAATGGGGCTAACCTACGAGCAGTACTTC
V: TRBV10-3; J: TRBJ2-7; size: -; D: -; CDR3: CAISESGEPYEQYF; DNA: TGTGCCATCAGTGAGTCCGGAGAGCCATACGAGCAGTACTTC
V: TRBV27; J: TRBJ2-7; size: -; D: TRBD1; CDR3: CASRGTGILPSEQYF; DNA: TGTGCCAGCAGGGGGACAGGGATTCTCCCTTCCGAGCAGTACTTC
V: TRBV10-3; J: TRBJ2-3; size: -; D: -; CDR3: CATNELDIADTQYF; DNA: TGTGCCACGAACGAACTAGATATCGCAGATACGCAGTATTTT
V: TRBV28; J: TRBJ1-4; size: -; D: -; CDR3: CALRSRGNEKLFF; DNA: TGTGCCCTAAGGAGCAGGGGTAATGAAAAACTGTTTTTT
V: TRBV29-1; J: TRBJ1-1; size: -; D: -; CDR3: CSVERSRGVNAFF; DNA: TGCAGCGTTGAGAGGTCCCGCGGAGTAAACGCTTTCTTT
V: TRBV7-9; J: TRBJ2-3; size: -; D: TRBD1; CDR3: CASSLIPEGTGLNTQYF; DNA: TGTGCCAGCAGCTTAATACCCGAGGGGACAGGGTTGAATACGCAGTATTTT
V: TRBV2; J: TRBJ1-5; size: -; D: TRBD1; CDR3: CASSGTGGNQPQHF; DNA: TGTGCCAGCAGTGGGACAGGGGGGAATCAGCCCCAGCATTTT
V: TRBV6-5; J: TRBJ2-2; size: -; D: TRBD1; CDR3: CASTKGQYTGELFF; DNA: TGTGCCAGTACTAAGGGACAGTACACCGGGGAGCTGTTTTTT
V: TRBV5-4; J: TRBJ2-7; size: -; D: TRBD2; CDR3: CASSPKRLAGAYEQYF; DNA: TGTGCCAGCAGTCCAAAAAGACTAGCGGGGGCCTACGAGCAGTACTTC
V: TRBV10-3; J: TRBJ2-7; size: -; D: -; CDR3: CAISTSTGLSYEQYF; DNA: TGTGCCATCAGTACCTCCACAGGGCTCTCCTACGAGCAGTACTTC
V: TRBV29-1; J: TRBJ2-7; size: -; D: TRBD2; CDR3: CSVDTRTSGSSYEQYF; DNA: TGCAGCGTCGATACCCGGACTAGCGGGAGCTCCTACGAGCAGTACTTC
V: TRBV5-1; J: TRBJ1-1; size: -; D: TRBD1; CDR3: CASSRTGEATEAFF; DNA: TGCGCCAGCAGCAGAACAGGGGAGGCGACTGAAGCTTTCTTT
V: TRBV11-1; J: TRBJ1-1; size: -; D: -; CDR3: CASSFGGGKGNTEAFF; DNA: TGTGCCAGCAGCTTTGGCGGGGGCAAAGGTAACACTGAAGCTTTCTTT
V: TRBV6-5; J: TRBJ1-3; size: -; D: -; CDR3: CASGRDRRGNTIYF; DNA: TGTGCCAGCGGTAGAGACCGGCGGGGAAACACCATATATTTT
V: TRBV5-1; J: TRBJ2-4; size: once; D: -; CDR3: CASSLEFGGNIQYF; DNA: TGCGCCAGCAGCTTGGAATTCGGAGGAAACATTCAGTACTTC
V: TRBV14; J: TRBJ2-3; size: -; D: TRBD1; CDR3: CASSQPGQGASNTQYF; DNA: TGTGCCAGCAGCCAACCCGGACAGGGCGCTTCGAATACGCAGTATTTT
V: TRBV19; J: TRBJ1-5; size: once; D: -; CDR3: CASSLQGNQPQHF; DNA: TGTGCCAGTAGTTTGCAGGGCAATCAGCCCCAGCATTTT
V: TRBV5-1; J: TRBJ2-2; size: -; D: -; CDR3: CASSLALSNTGELFF; DNA: TGCGCCAGCAGCTTGGCCCTATCGAACACCGGGGAGCTGTTTTTT
V: TRBV5-1; J: TRBJ1-2; size: -; D: TRBD1; CDR3: CASSTGANYGYTF; DNA: TGCGCCAGCAGCACAGGGGCCAACTATGGCTACACCTTC
V: TRBV7-9; J: TRBJ1-5; size: -; D: TRBD1; CDR3: CASSLGQGRGLRGNQPQHF; DNA: TGTGCCAGCAGCTTAGGACAGGGACGGGGTTTGCGGGGCAATCAGCCCCAGCATTTT
V: TRBV9; J: TRBJ2-3; size: -; D: TRBD2; CDR3: CASSHPLFSGGPTSTDTQYF; DNA: TGTGCCAGCAGCCATCCCCTTTTTAGCGGGGGGCCAACTAGCACAGATACGCAGTATTTT
V: TRBV5-1; J: TRBJ2-7; size: once; D: -; CDR3: CASSLETGSSYEQYF; DNA: TGCGCCAGCAGCTTAGAGACGGGGAGCTCCTACGAGCAGTACTTC
V: TRBV15; J: TRBJ2-5; size: -; D: TRBD1; CDR3: CATSSFSGTATQETQYF; DNA: TGTGCCACCAGCAGCTTCTCCGGGACAGCGACCCAAGAGACCCAGTACTTC
V: TRBV5-5; J: TRBJ2-4; size: -; D: -; CDR3: CASSPNWTARGNIQYF; DNA: TGTGCCAGCAGCCCAAACTGGACAGCGCGGGGGAACATTCAGTACTTC
V: TRBV6-6; J: TRBJ2-7; size: -; D: -; CDR3: CASSSGSFYEQYF; DNA: TGTGCCAGCAGTTCGGGTAGTTTTTACGAGCAGTACTTC